This record looks at one T cell receptor beta chain sequence and its context. A much larger clonotype is one base distant, so this may be a read error. The same CDR3 also results from other DNA sequences found in this sample. Data came from immunoSEQ multiplex PCR; TCRdb stores just in-frame clones and leaves some out. The table lists roughly 500,000 clones, roughly 80% of them singletons, with more than 9.5% in the top ten. The entry originates in a study of shared clonotypes between healthy human individuals. The clonotype originates from a woman in her forties in good health. Some clones in this sample may be carry-over from other donors' samples. Specimen: PBMCs.

DNA of the CDR3: TGTGCCAGCAGCTTGGCGCTAGCGGGCGGGTACAATGAGCAGTTCTTC. Residues: CASSLALAGGYNEQFF. The rearrangement uses TRBV5-4 and TRBJ2-1; TRBD2 aligns across 8 bases. V lost 0 bases to trimming and J lost 4 bases; unmatched junction nucleotides: 6. Germline values: CDR1 SGHNT, CDR2 YYREEE (reference sequence). CDR3 size: 16 residues.